This TCR beta chain was identified in a study of shared clonotypes between healthy human individuals. The sample holds a few counts of this clone. Sequenced by immunoSEQ multiplex PCR; TCRdb stores in-frame clones only, minus some. Of about a million clones listed, roughly 80% were seen once; the top ten hold roughly 0.9%. The CDR3 has 17 residues. Germline CDR1 MDHEN, CDR2 SYDVKM. J was trimmed by 1 base and V by 7 bases; bases with no gene match: 8. This TCR was recovered from a man between 18 and 29 years old in good health. Some clones in this sample may be carry-over from other donors' samples. The sequencing sample was made of memory CD4+ T cells from PBMCs. Regarding subset: CD45RA-negative fraction. The chain is built from TRBV28 and TRBJ2-1, with 12 bases lining up with TRBD2. CDR3 nucleotides: TGTGCCAGCATATCTAGCGGGAGGGCCCCTTCCTACAATGAGCAGTTCTTC. Translating it yields CASISSGRAPSYNEQFF.